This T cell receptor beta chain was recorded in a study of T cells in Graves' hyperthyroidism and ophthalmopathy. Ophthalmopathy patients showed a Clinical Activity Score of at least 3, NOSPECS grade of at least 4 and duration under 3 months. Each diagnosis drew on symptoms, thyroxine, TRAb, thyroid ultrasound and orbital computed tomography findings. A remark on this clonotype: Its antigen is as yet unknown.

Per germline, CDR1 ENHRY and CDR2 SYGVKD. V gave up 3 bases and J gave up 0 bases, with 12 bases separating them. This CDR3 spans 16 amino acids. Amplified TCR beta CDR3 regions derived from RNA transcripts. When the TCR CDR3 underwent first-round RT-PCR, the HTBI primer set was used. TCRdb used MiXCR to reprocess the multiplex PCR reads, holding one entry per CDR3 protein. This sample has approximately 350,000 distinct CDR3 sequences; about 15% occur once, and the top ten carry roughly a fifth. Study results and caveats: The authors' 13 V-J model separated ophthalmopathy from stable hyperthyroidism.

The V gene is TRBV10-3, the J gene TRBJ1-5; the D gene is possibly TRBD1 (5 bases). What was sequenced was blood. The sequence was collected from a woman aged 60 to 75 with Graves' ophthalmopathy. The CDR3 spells CAISDRGGDSNQPQHF. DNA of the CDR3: TGTGCCATCAGTGACCGGGGGGGGGATAGCAATCAGCCCCAGCATTTT.